This TCR beta chain was found in a study of OX40 agonist ivuxolimab in advanced cancers. Study at large: Prior anti-PD-1, anti-PD-L1 or anti-CTLA-4 therapy did not bar entry, and approximately 43% had some.

Germline assignment: CDR1 KGHSH and CDR2 LQKENI. The V end was cut by 2 bases, the J end by 0 bases, with 10 bases between. The length of the CDR3 is 16 residues. TCRdb's table, derived via immunoSEQ multiplex PCR, lists solely in-frame clones and lacks some. The sample yields some 65,000 clones, roughly 90% seen once. The sequence came from an adult with an advanced solid tumor such as melanoma, head and neck, liver or kidney cancer. This sequence joins TRBV18 and TRBJ2-2; D is unresolved. The sample here was CD4+ or CD8+ T cells sorted from blood, taken in a trial of the OX40 agonist ivuxolimab. Here the CDR3 reads CASSPTSLANTGELFF. The CDR3 nucleotides are TGTGCCAGCTCACCAACTTCGCTTGCGAACACCGGGGAGCTGTTTTTT.